By share, the clone carrying this T cell receptor (beta chain) ranks as medium-sized. TCRdb's copy holds only in-frame clones and misses some; the assay was immunoSEQ multiplex PCR. Of approximately 3,500 clones in the sample, approximately 25% were seen once. As to treatment: randomized to nivolumab then ipilimumab (arm A) or the reverse (arm B). This sample was taken from a study of sequential checkpoint blockade in melanoma. Turning to the study itself: TCRbeta immunosequencing was performed on DNA from roughly 90 pretreatment melanoma tumor samples.

CDR1 is MNHGY and CDR2 is SAAAGT in the germline V gene. The V and J ends lost 6 bases and 6 bases, in that order; junction bases with no gene match: 7. The CDR3 consists of 14 residues. The sample here was tumor tissue (inferred from file names), taken from a patient given nivolumab and ipilimumab in sequence. The clonotype originates from a human donor with melanoma. The chain couples TRBV6-8 to TRBJ1-2, with 10 bases fitting TRBD1. The CDR3 here is CASREPGQGHGYTF. CDR3 DNA sequence: TGTGCCAGCAGAGAACCGGGACAGGGGCATGGCTACACCTTC.